Sequencing of this T cell receptor beta chain was carried out in a study of blood T cell repertoires in COVID-19. Study overall: The samples span acute and convalescent COVID-19 from the United States, Italy and Spain.

The CDR3 has 15 amino acids. Trimming pared 1 base from V and 4 bases from J, leaving 11 bases between. Germline CDR1 MDHEN, CDR2 SYDVKM. Authors' processing steps: Reference gene primer amplification yielded estimated nucleated cell counts. Only in-frame clones appear in the TCRdb table, and some are missing; sequencing was by immunoSEQ multiplex PCR. V and J calls and clone size are as listed in that table; D and trimming were resolved from the DNA. The sample has more than 45,000 clones, 80% to 95% seen once; the top ten hold approximately 3.4%. Sequencing used peripheral blood. The clonotype was recovered from a human donor in a cohort sampled during active COVID-19. The chain links TRBV28 to TRBJ1-5; possibly TRBD1 for D (5 bases). CDR3 amino acids: CASSLFYRGNQPQHF. CDR3 coding DNA: TGTGCCAGCAGTTTATTCTACCGGGGGAATCAGCCCCAGCATTTT.